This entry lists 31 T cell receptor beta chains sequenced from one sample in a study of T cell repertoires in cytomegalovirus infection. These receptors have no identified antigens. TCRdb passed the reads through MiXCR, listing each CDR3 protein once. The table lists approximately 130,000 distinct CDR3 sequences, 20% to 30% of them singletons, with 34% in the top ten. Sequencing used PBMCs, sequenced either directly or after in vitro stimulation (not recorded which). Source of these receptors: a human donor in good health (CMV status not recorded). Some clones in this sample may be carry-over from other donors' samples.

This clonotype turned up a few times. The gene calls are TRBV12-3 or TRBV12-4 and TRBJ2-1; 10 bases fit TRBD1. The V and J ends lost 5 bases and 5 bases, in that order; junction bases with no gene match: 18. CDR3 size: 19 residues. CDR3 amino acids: CASSPRGVRQGAWDNEQFF. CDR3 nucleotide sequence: TGTGCCAGCAGTCCCAGAGGTGTGAGACAGGGGGCCTGGGACAATGAGCAGTTCTTC.

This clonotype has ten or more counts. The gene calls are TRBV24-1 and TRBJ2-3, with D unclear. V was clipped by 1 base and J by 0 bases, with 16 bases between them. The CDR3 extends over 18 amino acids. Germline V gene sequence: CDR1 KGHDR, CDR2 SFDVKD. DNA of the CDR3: TGTGCCACCAGTGATTTTCCATCGCGTCAGGAGAGCACAGATACGCAGTATTTT. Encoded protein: CATSDFPSRQESTDTQYF.

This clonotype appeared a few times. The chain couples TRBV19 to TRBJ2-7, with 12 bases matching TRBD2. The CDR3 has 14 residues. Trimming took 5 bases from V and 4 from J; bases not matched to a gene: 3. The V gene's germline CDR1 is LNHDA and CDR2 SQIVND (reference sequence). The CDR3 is CASSPSGRDYEQYV. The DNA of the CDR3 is TGTGCCAGTAGTCCTAGCGGGAGGGATTACGAGCAGTACGTC.

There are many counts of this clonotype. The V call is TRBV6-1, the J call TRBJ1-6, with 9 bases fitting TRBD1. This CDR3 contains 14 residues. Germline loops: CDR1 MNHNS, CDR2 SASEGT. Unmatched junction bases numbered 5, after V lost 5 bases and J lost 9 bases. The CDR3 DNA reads TGTGCCAGCAGTATCGGGACAGGGCCTTCACCCCTCCACTTT. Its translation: CASSIGTGPSPLHF.

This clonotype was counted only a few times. The CDR3 sequence: CASSYSQPSTDTQYF. CDR3 bases: TGTGCCAGCAGTTACTCCCAGCCCAGCACAGATACGCAGTATTTT. This chain uses TRBV6-5 with TRBJ2-3; D remains ambiguous. This CDR3 has 15 amino acids. Trimming left V 0 bases short and J 0 bases short, with 7 bases between. CDR1 is MNHEY and CDR2 is SVGAGI in the germline V gene.

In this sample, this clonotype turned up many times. The CDR3 here is CASSLRTGNSNQPQHF. The CDR3 bases are TGTGCCAGCAGCTTACGGACGGGGAATAGCAATCAGCCCCAGCATTTT. This chain joins TRBV7-2 and TRBJ1-5; D gene uncertain. Trimming took off 2 bases at V and 0 bases at J, with 11 bases between the two ends. CDR3 length: 16 residues. CDR1 SGHTA and CDR2 FQGNSA come from the germline V gene.

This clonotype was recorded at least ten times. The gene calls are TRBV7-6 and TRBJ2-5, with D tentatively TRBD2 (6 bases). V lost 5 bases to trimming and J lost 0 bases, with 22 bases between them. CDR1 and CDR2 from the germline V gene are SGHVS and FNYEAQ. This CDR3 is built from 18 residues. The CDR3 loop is CASSAATRLVLHQETQYF. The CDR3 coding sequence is TGTGCCAGCAGCGCCGCGACTAGGTTGGTGCTTCACCAAGAGACCCAGTACTTC.

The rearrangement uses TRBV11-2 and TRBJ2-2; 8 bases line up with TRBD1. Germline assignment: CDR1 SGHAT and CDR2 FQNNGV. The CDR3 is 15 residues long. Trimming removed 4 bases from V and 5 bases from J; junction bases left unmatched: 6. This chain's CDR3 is CASSSRTGSTGELFF. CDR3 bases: TGTGCCAGCAGCTCTCGGACAGGGAGTACCGGGGAGCTGTTTTTT. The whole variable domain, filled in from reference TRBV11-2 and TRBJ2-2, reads EAGVAQSPRYKIIEKRQSVAFWCNPISGHATLYWYQQILGQGPKLLIQFQNNGVVDDSQLPKDRFSAERLKGVDSTLKIQPAKLEDSAVYLCASSSRTGSTGELFFGEGSRLTVL.

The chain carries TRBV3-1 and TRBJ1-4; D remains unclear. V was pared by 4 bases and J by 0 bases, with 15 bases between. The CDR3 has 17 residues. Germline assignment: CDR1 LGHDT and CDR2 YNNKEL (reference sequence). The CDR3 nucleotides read TGTGCCAGCAGCCGCCCCCAGCCGTCTGCAACTAATGAAAAACTGTTTTTT. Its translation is CASSRPQPSATNEKLFF. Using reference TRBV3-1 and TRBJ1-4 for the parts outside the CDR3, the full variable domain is DTAVSQTPKYLVTQMGNDKSIKCEQNLGHDTMYWYKQDSKKFLKIMFSYNNKELIINETVPNRFSPKSPDKAHLNLHINSLELGDSAVYFCASSRPQPSATNEKLFFGSGTQLSVL.

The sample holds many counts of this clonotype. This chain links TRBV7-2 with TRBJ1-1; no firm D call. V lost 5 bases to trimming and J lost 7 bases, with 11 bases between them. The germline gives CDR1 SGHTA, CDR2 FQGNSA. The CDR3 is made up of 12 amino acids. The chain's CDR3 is CASSRDAYEAFF. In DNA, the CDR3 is TGTGCCAGCAGCCGCGATGCCTATGAAGCTTTCTTT.

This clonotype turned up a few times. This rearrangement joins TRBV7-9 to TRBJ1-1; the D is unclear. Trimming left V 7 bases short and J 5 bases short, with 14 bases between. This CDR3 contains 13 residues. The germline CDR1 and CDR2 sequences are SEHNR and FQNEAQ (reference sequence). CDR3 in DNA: TGTGCCAGCACCCGGTCCGGGGTAACTGAAGCTTTCTTT. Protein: CASTRSGVTEAFF.

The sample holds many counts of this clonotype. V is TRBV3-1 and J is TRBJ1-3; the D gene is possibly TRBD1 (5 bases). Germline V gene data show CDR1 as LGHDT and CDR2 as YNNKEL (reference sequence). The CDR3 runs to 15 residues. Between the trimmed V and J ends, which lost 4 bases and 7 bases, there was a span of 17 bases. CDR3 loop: CASSPRGALGNTIYF. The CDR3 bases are TGTGCCAGCAGCCCTCGAGGGGCTTTAGGCAACACCATATATTTT.

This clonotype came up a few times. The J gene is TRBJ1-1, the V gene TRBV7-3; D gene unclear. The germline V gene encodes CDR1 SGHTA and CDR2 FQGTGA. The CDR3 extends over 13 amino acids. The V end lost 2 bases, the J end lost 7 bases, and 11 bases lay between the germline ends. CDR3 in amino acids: CASSLSLGNEAFF. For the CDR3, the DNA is TGTGCCAGCAGCTTATCCCTCGGGAATGAAGCTTTCTTT.

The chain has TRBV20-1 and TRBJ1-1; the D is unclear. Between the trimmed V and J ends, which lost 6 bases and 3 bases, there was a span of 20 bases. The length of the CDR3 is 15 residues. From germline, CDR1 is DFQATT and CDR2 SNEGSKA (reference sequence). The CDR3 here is CSARPPGLGDTEAFF. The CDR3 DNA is TGCAGTGCCCGTCCCCCCGGGTTAGGCGACACTGAAGCTTTCTTT.

CDR3 in DNA: TGTGCCAGCAGGGACTCTCCAGGGGGGGCGACCCAGTACTTC. Translated, it gives CASRDSPGGATQYF. This chain connects TRBV25-1 to TRBJ2-5, with D tentatively TRBD1 or TRBD2 (7 bases each). V was trimmed by 6 bases and J by 7 bases, leaving 18 bases between them. Germline values: CDR1 MGHDK, CDR2 SYGVNS. The CDR3 loop spans 14 amino acids.

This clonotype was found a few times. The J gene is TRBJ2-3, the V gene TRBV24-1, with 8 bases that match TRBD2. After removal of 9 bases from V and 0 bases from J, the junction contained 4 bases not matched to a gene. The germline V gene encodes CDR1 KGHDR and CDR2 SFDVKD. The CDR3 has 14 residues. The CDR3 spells CATFSGTSTDTQYF. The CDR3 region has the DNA TGTGCCACCTTTAGCGGGACTAGCACAGATACGCAGTATTTT.

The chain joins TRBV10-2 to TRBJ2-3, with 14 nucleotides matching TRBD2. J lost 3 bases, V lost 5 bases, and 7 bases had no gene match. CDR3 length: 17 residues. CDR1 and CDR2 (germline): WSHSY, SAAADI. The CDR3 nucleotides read TGCGCCAGCAGTACCGGGACTAGCGGGAGAGGAACAGATACGCAGTATTTT. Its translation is CASSTGTSGRGTDTQYF.

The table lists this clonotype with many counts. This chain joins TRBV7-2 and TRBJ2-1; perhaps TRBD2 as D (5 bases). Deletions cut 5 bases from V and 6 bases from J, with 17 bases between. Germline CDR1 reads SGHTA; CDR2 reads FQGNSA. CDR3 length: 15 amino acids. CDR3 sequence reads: CASSRAGRQSNEQFF. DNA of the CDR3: TGTGCCAGCAGCCGGGCGGGCAGGCAGTCCAATGAGCAGTTCTTC.

CDR3 nucleotide sequence: TGTGCCACCAGTGATTTAGGGACAGCTTCAGATACGCAGTATTTT. Its translation is CATSDLGTASDTQYF. The rearrangement links TRBV24-1 to TRBJ2-3, with TRBD1 matching 7 bases. Per the germline V gene, CDR1 is KGHDR and CDR2 is SFDVKD. This CDR3 region has 15 residues. Unmatched junction bases numbered 4, after V lost 1 base and J lost 4 bases.

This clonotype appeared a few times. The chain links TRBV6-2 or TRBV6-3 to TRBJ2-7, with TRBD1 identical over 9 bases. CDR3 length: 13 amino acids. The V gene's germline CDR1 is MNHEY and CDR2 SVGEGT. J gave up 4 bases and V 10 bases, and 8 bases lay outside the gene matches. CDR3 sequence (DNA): TGTGCCACCCGGACAGGGGCCTTATACGAGCAGTACTTC. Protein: CATRTGALYEQYF.

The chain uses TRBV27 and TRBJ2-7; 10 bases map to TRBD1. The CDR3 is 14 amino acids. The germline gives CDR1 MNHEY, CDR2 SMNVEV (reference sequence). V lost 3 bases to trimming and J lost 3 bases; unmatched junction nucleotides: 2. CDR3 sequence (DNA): TGTGCCAGCAGTTTGGGACAGGGGTACTACGAGCAGTACTTC. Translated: CASSLGQGYYEQYF.

CDR3 amino acids: CASSPPSGNEQFF. The CDR3 DNA reads TGTGCCAGCAGCCCTCCCAGTGGCAATGAGCAGTTCTTC. V and J are TRBV7-3 and TRBJ2-1; D is unclear. Germline V CDR1 and CDR2: SGHTA, FQGTGA. Trimming took off 5 bases at V and 6 bases at J, with 11 bases between the two ends. The CDR3 has 13 residues.

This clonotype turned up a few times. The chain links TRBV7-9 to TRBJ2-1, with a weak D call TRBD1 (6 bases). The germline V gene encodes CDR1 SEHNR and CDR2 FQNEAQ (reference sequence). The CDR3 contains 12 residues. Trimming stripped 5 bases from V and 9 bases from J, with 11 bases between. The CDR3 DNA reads TGTGCCAGCAGCAACAGGGTGGGTGAGCAGTTCTTC. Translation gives CASSNRVGEQFF. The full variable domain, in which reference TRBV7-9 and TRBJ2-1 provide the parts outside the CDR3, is DTGVSQNPRHKITKRGQNVTFRCDPISEHNRLYWYRQTLGQGPEFLTYFQNEAQLEKSRLLSDRFSAERPKGSFSTLEIQRTEQGDSAMYLCASSNRVGEQFFGPGTRLTVL.

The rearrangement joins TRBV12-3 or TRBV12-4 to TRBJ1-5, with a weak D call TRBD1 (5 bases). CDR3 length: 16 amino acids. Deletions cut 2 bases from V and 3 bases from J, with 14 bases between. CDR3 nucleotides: TGTGCCAGCAGTTTAAGGAGGGGAGAGGACAATCAGCCCCAGCATTTT. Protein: CASSLRRGEDNQPQHF.

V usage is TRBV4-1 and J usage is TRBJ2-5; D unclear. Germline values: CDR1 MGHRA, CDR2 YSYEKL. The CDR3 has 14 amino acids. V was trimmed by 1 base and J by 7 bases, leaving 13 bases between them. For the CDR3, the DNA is TGCGCCAGCAGCCAAGCCAAAGAGTACTCGACCCAGTACTTC. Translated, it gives CASSQAKEYSTQYF.

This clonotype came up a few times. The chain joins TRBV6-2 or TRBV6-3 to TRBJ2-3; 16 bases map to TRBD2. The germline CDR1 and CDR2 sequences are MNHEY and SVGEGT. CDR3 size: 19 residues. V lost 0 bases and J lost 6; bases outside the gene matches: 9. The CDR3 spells CASSYSGLAGGPSVDTQYF. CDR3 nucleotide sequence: TGTGCCAGCAGTTACTCGGGACTAGCGGGAGGGCCCTCGGTGGATACGCAGTATTTT.

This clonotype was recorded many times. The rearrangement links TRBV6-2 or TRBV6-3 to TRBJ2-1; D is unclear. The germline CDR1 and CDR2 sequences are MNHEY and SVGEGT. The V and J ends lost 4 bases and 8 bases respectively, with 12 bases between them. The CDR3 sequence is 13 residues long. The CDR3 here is CASSSNRIDEQFF. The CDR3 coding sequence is TGTGCCAGCAGTTCAAACCGGATTGATGAGCAGTTCTTC.

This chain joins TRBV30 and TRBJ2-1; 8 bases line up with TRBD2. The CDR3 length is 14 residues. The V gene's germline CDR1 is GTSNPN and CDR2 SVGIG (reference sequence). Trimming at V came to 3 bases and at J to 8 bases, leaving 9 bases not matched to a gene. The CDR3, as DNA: TGTGCCTGGAGAGGATTACTAGCGGTTGATGAGCAGTTCTTC. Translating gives CAWRGLLAVDEQFF. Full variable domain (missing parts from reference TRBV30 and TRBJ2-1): SQTIHQWPATLVQPVGSPLSLECTVEGTSNPNLYWYRQAAGRGLQLLFYSVGIGQISSEVPQNLSASRPQDRQFILSSKKLLLSDSGFYLCAWRGLLAVDEQFFGPGTRLTVL.

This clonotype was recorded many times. Here the CDR3 DNA reads TGTGCCAGTAGTATGACCGCCTCTGGAAACACCATATATTTT. Its translation is CASSMTASGNTIYF. This rearrangement joins TRBV19 to TRBJ1-3, with D unresolved. V was trimmed by 3 bases and J by 0 bases, leaving 6 bases between them. CDR3 length equals 14 residues. From germline, CDR1 is LNHDA and CDR2 SQIVND (reference sequence).

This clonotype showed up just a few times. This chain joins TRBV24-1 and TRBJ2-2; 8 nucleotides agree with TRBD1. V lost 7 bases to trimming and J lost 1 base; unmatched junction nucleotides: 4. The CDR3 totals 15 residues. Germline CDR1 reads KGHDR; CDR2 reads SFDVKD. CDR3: CATRTGTGNTGELFF. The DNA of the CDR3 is TGTGCCACCAGAACCGGGACAGGGAACACCGGGGAGCTGTTTTTT.

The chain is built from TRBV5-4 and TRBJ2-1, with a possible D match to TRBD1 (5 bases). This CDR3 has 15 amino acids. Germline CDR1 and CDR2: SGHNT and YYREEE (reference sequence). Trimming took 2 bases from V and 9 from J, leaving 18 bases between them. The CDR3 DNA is TGTGCCAGCAGCTTTTTGCCGGCCCCTAGGGGTGAGCAGTTCTTC. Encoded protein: CASSFLPAPRGEQFF.